The 7 T cell receptor beta chains below were found in one sample sequenced in a study of blood T cell repertoires in COVID-19. Repertoires were generated with immunoSEQ multiplex PCR, while TCRdb's copy carries only in-frame clones and drops some. The sample lists a few hundred thousand clones; approximately 81% were seen once. The sequencing sample was made of peripheral blood. These receptors all come from a woman older than 75 with active or convalescent COVID-19.

V gene TRBV12-3 or TRBV12-4 combines with J gene TRBJ2-7; possibly TRBD1 for D (5 bases). V was trimmed by 7 bases and J by 2 bases, leaving 9 bases between them. The CDR3 covers 12 residues. The CDR3 region is CASKGLPYEQYF. Written as DNA, the CDR3 is TGTGCCAGCAAGGGGCTCCCCTACGAGCAGTACTTC.

The gene calls are TRBV6-2 or TRBV6-3 and TRBJ1-2; no firm D call. Germline values: CDR1 MNHEY, CDR2 SVGEGT. V lost 6 bases, J lost 4 bases, and 21 bases lay in between. CDR3 size: 16 residues. For the CDR3, the DNA is TGTGCCAGCAGCCAAGACGGGTCCCGACGGGGCTATGGCTACACCTTC. This gives the protein CASSQDGSRRGYGYTF.

The genes are TRBV5-1 and TRBJ2-3; 10 bases map to TRBD1. The germline CDR1 and CDR2 sequences are SGHRS and YFSETQ. The V and J ends lost 0 bases and 5 bases, in that order; junction bases with no gene match: 6. The CDR3 contains 16 residues. The CDR3 coding sequence is TGCGCCAGCAGCTTGGCCCCGGGACAGGGGCAAGATACGCAGTATTTT. Its protein is CASSLAPGQGQDTQYF.

V usage is TRBV19 and J usage is TRBJ2-3, with D maybe TRBD1 (6 bases). The CDR3 covers 15 residues. Per the germline V gene, CDR1 is LNHDA and CDR2 is SQIVND (reference sequence). With 4 bases removed from V and 2 bases from J, the gap between germline ends came to 13 bases. Here the CDR3 DNA reads TGTGCCAGTAGTAACCGACAGGATCTCACAGATACGCAGTATTTT. The encoded protein is CASSNRQDLTDTQYF.

This sequence joins TRBV19 and TRBJ1-2; D remains unclear. The CDR3 is 15 residues long. Germline values: CDR1 LNHDA, CDR2 SQIVND (reference sequence). The ends were cut back, 7 bases at V and 5 bases at J, with 20 bases in the middle. In nucleotides, the CDR3 is TGTGCCAGTATTAGGTCCGTGGGAGAGCGGTATGGCTACACCTTC. Translating it yields CASIRSVGERYGYTF.

The rearrangement links TRBV18 to TRBJ2-3, with D uncertain. There are 14 residues in the CDR3. V was cut by 2 bases and J by 4 bases, with 10 bases left in between. CDR1 KGHSH and CDR2 LQKENI come from the germline V gene. The CDR3 DNA reads as TGTGCCAGCTCACCAACATTTCGTGCAGATACGCAGTATTTT. Protein product: CASSPTFRADTQYF. The full variable domain, in which reference TRBV18 and TRBJ2-3 provide the parts outside the CDR3, is NAGVMQNPRHLVRRRGQEARLRCSPMKGHSHVYWYRQLPEEGLKFMVYLQKENIIDESGMPKERFSAEFPKEGPSILRIQQVVRGDSAAYFCASSPTFRADTQYFGPGTRLTVL.

V usage is TRBV7-8 and J usage is TRBJ2-3; D call uncertain. Per germline, CDR1 SGHVS and CDR2 FQNEAQ. The V and J ends lost 3 bases and 0 bases respectively, with 10 bases between them. The CDR3 consists of 15 residues. CDR3 sequence reads: CASSLLGRSTDTQYF. CDR3 in DNA: TGTGCCAGCAGCTTGCTGGGCAGGAGCACAGATACGCAGTATTTT.